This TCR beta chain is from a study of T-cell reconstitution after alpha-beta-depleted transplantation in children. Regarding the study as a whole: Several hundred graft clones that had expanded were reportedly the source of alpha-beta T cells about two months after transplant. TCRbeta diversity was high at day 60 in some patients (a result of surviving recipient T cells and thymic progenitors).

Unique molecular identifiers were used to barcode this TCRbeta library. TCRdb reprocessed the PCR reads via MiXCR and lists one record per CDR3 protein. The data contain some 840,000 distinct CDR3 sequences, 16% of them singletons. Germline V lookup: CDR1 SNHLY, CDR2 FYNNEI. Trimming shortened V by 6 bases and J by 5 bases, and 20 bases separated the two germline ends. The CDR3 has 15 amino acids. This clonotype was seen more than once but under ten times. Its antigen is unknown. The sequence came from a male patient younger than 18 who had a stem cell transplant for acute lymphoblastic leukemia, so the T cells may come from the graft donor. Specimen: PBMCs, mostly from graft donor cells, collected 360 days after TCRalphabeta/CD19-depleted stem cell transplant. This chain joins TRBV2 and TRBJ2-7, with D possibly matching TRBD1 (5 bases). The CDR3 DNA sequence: TGTGCCAGCAGCGAGGTAGGGGCCCAGAGAAACGAGCAGTACTTC. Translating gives CASSEVGAQRNEQYF.